This T cell receptor beta chain derives from a study of human T cells and chemical hapten exposure (TCRdb year 2021). With regard to the full study: For sensitization, 2% DPC in acetone was applied to a 2 cm by 2 cm area of upper inner arm skin. Throughout the study period of approximately 23 weeks, patients also received therapeutic DPC doses to the scalp every week. Patch testing was done on the upper back using Finn chambers containing 0.01% DPC, and results were scored after 6 days according to International Contact Dermatitis Research Group standards. The mostly female patient cohort included alopecia areata with under or over 50% scalp involvement, alopecia totalis and alopecia universalis. Libraries were combined into a pool for sequencing, and differences in TCR yield between samples came mainly from small differences in library volumes within the pool. Peripheral blood TCR repertoire changes were tracked in vivo in alopecia patients during primary and secondary sensitization to the hapten diphenylcyclopropenone (DPC). Blood samples were taken from patients before sensitization (week 0) and then at 2, 6 and about 24 weeks after DPC sensitization. For TCR sequencing, blood came from 25 to 35 alopecia patients at anywhere from one to four time points (pre-sensitization, 2, 6 and 24 weeks). Overall study outcomes, separate from this receptor: Patch test score was positively correlated with the number of PT1 expanded TCRs, with significance at thresholds 8, 16 and 32 but not at 4. Because every patient had alopecia, a presumed autoimmune disease, the patients' immune response might differ from that of healthy individuals. The number of TCRs above 1 in 1000 frequency did not change with DPC sensitization; there was no evidence of global repertoire structure alterations. After repeated subsampling, the strength of the expansion versus patch-test correlation and the threshold at which it became significant changed. Significantly more large CDR3 similarity clusters were formed by expanded TCRs than by pre-sensitization or healthy control sets, consistent with antigen-driven responses.

The method was RACE. The instrument was a NextSeq 500. During library preparation, unique molecular identifiers were attached to individual cDNA molecules so that TCRs could be counted quantitatively and reproducibly. Both TCR alpha and TCR beta chains were sequenced from each blood RNA sample. In the authors' own workflow: The median number of TCRs per sample was approximately 98,000, ranging from roughly 20,000 to 690,600. V, J and CDR3 annotation of the TCR reads was performed with the Decombinator software suite. For the PS versus PT1 abundance plots, all samples were subsampled to the same number of TCRs (28,000). TCRs were defined as expanded if absent before sensitization and observed at least eight times at the 2-week time point. Starting from the raw public reads, TCRdb applied fastp trimming at Q25, assembled clones with MiXCR and retained in-frame beta chains. Rows with one shared CDR3 protein collapse into an entry with the most common genes and DNA. These V and J calls are TCRdb output, not the study's own analysis. This sample gives some 80,000 distinct CDR3 sequences in total; roughly a tenth of them show up just once. The ten largest clones capture 2.5% of the sample.

What this sample's time point label stands for: patch test 2, 6 weeks after DPC sensitization. The treatment or condition tag for this specimen amounts to: therapeutic diphenylcyclopropenone sensitization with weekly scalp DPC. Blood at each patch-test visit was drawn before the patch test was applied. Patients were eligible if aged 18 to 70, diagnosed with alopecia and judged suitable for DPC therapy, and pregnant patients were excluded. Total RNA was extracted from unfractionated whole blood collected in Tempus Blood RNA tubes. The CDR3 goes from the cysteine to the phenylalanine over 16 residues. Only the CDR3 DNA stays, 48 bases, in frame from base 1. V is trimmed back by 2 bases and J by 7 bases, and the junction contains 14 bases that no gene match accounts for. The germline V gene specifies SGHRS as CDR1 and YFSETQ as CDR2. This clonotype was observed at least ten times. There is no known antigen for this receptor. No base quality information exists; no much larger clone differs at one position.

The sequences come from whole blood, collected in connection with sensitization to the hapten diphenylcyclopropenone (DPC). The chain employs TRBV5-1 and TRBJ1-2, with 7 bases aligning to TRBD1. The sequence was obtained from a woman in her twenties or thirties with alopecia areata. Some clones in this sample may be carry-over from other donors' samples. This receptor has the CDR3 CASSFNSGGSFGGYTF. The DNA sequence is given as TGCGCCAGCAGCTTTAATTCAGGGGGAAGTTTCGGTGGCTACACCTTC.